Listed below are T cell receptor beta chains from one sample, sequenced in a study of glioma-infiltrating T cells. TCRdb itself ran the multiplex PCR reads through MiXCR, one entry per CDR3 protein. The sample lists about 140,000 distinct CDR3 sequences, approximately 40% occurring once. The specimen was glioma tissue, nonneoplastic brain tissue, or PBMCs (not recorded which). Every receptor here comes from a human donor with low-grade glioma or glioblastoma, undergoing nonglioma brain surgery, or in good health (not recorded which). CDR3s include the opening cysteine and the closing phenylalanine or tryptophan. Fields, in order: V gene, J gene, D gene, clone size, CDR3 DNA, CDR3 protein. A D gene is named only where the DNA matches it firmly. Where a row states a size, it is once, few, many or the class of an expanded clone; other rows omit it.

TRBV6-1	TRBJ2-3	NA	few	TGTGCCAGCAGACTCTCCCCGACAGTTATTGCTGCAGATACGCAGTATTTT	CASRLSPTVIAADTQYF
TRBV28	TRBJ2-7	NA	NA	TGTGCCAGCAGCTTAGCAGGGATAAGCGAGCAGTACTTC	CASSLAGISEQYF
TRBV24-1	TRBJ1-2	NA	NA	TGTGCCACCAGTGACCCCTTGAAGGGCTACACCTTC	CATSDPLKGYTF
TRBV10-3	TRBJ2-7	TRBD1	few	TGTGCCACCGTCGGACGGATAGACAGGGACGAGCAGTACTTC	CATVGRIDRDEQYF
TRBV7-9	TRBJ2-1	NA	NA	TGTGCCAGCAGCGCTACGTGGCCAGAGCAGATTGAGCAGTTCTTC	CASSATWPEQIEQFF
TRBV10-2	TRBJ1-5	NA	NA	TGCGCCAGCAGTGTCCGGGGGATGAGCAATCAGCCCCAGCATTTT	CASSVRGMSNQPQHF
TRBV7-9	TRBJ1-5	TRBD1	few	TGTGCCAGCAGTTCCCGACAGGGTAATCAGCCCCAGCATTTT	CASSSRQGNQPQHF
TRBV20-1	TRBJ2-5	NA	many	TGCAGTGCTAGTGAAGCGGTGCATAAGACCCAGTACTTC	CSASEAVHKTQYF
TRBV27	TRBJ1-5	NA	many	TGTGCCAGCAGTTTAGGACGTGTGGGCAATCAGCCCCAGCATTTT	CASSLGRVGNQPQHF
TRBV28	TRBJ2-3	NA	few	TGTGCCAGCAGTTTATACAGTCCGCGCACAGATACGCAGTATTTT	CASSLYSPRTDTQYF
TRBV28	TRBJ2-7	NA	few	TGTGCCAGCAGCCCTAAGGGGGAGGCCTACGAGCAGTACTTC	CASSPKGEAYEQYF
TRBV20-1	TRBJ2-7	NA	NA	TGCAGTGCTAGAGATCAGGGCGGAGTCTACGAGCAGTACTTC	CSARDQGGVYEQYF
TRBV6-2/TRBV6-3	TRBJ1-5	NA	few	TGTGCCAGCAGTCCAGGGAATCAGCCCCAGCATTTT	CASSPGNQPQHF
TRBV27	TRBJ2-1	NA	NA	TGTGCCAGCAGTTTTAGGGTCGCCAGCCCCACCTACAATGAGCAGTTCTTC	CASSFRVASPTYNEQFF
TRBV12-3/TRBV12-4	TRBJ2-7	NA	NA	TGTGCCAACATTACCTTGGGACGGCCCTACGAGCAGTACTTC	CANITLGRPYEQYF
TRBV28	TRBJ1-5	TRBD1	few	TGTGCCAGCAGTTTACCCACAGGGGGCAATCAGCCCCAGCATTTT	CASSLPTGGNQPQHF
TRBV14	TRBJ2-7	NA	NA	TGTGCCAGCTTGCCCTCTGAGACAGAAGCCTACGAGCAGTACTTC	CASLPSETEAYEQYF
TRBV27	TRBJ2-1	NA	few	TGTGCCAGCAGTCCAACAGGGTACAATGAGCAGTTCTTC	CASSPTGYNEQFF
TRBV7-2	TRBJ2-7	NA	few	TGTGCCAGCAGCTCCCGGTCCTTTGGGGAGCAGTACTTC	CASSSRSFGEQYF
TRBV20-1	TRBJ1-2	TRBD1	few	TGCAGTGCTAGACCAGGGGGCTATGGCTACACCTTC	CSARPGGYGYTF
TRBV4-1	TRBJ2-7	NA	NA	TGCGCCAGCAGCCAAGATTACGGGCCGGTCATCTACGAGCAGTACTTC	CASSQDYGPVIYEQYF
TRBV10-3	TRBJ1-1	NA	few	TGTGCCATCAGTGAGCGGACAGTGAACACTGAAGCTTTCTTT	CAISERTVNTEAFF
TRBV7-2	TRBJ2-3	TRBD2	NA	TGTGCCAGCAGGCCATTAGCGGGGGGATTGTCAGATACGCAGTATTTT	CASRPLAGGLSDTQYF
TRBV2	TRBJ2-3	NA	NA	TGTGCCAGCAGCGGGTTCCGCACAGATACGCAGTATTTT	CASSGFRTDTQYF
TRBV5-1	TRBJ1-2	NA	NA	TGCGCCAGCAGCTTTTTGGACGGTTATGGCTACACCTTC	CASSFLDGYGYTF
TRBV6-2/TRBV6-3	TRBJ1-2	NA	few	TGTGCCAGCAGTGACGGGCCAGCTATTCGCTACACCTTC	CASSDGPAIRYTF
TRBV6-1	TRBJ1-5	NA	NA	TGTGCCAGCAGTGAAAAGGTGGGGAGCCAGCCCCAGCATTTT	CASSEKVGSQPQHF
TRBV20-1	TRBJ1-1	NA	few	TGCAGTGCTAGAGATCTCATACAGACAGCGAACACTGAAGCTTTCTTT	CSARDLIQTANTEAFF
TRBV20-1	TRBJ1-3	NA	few	TGCAGTGCTAGAGATGAAGGGGCTGGAAACACCATATATTTT	CSARDEGAGNTIYF
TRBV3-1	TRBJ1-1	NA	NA	TGTGCCAGCAGTCAAGGGGGGAACACTGAAGCTTTCTTT	CASSQGGNTEAFF
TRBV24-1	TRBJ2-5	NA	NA	TGTGCCACCAGTGATTTGTTCCAAGAGACCCAGTACTTC	CATSDLFQETQYF
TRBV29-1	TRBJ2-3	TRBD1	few	TGCAGCGTACGGGACAGGGCTGTACTCTTT	CSVRDRAVLF
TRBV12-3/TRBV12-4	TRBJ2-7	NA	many	TGTGCCAGCAGCTTAGGGTACGAGCAGTACTTC	CASSLGYEQYF
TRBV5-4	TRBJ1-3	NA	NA	TGTGCCAGCAGCGCAGGGGCAACGGATGGAAACACCATATATTTT	CASSAGATDGNTIYF
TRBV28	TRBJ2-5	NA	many	TGTGCCAGCAACCCAGGCGGGCGTCAAGAGACCCAGTACTTC	CASNPGGRQETQYF
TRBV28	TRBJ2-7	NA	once	TGCGCCAGCAGCCCCACCGGGACGGGCTCCTACGAGCAGTACTTC	CASSPTGTGSYEQYF
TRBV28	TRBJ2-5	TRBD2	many	TGTGCCAGCAGACTAGCGGGAGGGGCGTACCAAGAGACCCAGTACTTC	CASRLAGGAYQETQYF
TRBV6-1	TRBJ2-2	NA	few	TGTGCCAGCAGTTTAACCAGACCGAACACCGGGGAGCTGTTTTTT	CASSLTRPNTGELFF
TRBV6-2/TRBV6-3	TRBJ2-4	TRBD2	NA	TGTGCCAGCAGCTTAGCGGGAAACAAAAACATTCAGTACTTC	CASSLAGNKNIQYF
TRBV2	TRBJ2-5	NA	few	TGTGCCAGCAGGGCGGAAGCGGGCAAACAGACCCAGTACTTC	CASRAEAGKQTQYF
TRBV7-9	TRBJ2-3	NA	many	TGTGCCAGCAGCCCAGAACGCTACACAGATACGCAGTATTTT	CASSPERYTDTQYF
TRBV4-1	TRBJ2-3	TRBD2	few	TGCGCCAGCAGCCAAGTCGGACTAGCGGGAAGGGATACGCAGTATTTT	CASSQVGLAGRDTQYF
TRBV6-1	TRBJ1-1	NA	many	TGTGCCAGCAGTGGCTGGACAGACATGAACACTGAAGCTTTCTTT	CASSGWTDMNTEAFF
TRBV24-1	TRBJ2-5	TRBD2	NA	TGTGCCACCAGTGACCACGGACTAGCGGGGCAAGAGACCCAGTACTTC	CATSDHGLAGQETQYF
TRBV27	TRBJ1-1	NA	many	TGTGCCAGCAGTTCTGGGACTGAAGCTTTCTTT	CASSSGTEAFF
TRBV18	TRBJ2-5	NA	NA	TGTGCCAGCTCACCACCCAATGCCGACCTACAGACCCAGTACTTC	CASSPPNADLQTQYF
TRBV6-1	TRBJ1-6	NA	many	TGTGCCAGCAGCCCGGGATGGGGGAATTCACCCCTCCACTTT	CASSPGWGNSPLHF
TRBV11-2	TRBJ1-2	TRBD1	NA	TGTGCCAGCAGCTTAGATCTACAGGGGTCCTATGGCTACACCTTC	CASSLDLQGSYGYTF
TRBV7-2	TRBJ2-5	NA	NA	TGTGCCAGCAGTCCCTCGGGGCTTAGAGGAGAGACCCAGTACTTC	CASSPSGLRGETQYF
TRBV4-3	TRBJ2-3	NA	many	TGCGCCAGCAGCCAGGACTGGGCAGATACGCAGTATTTT	CASSQDWADTQYF